The 20 T cell receptor beta chains reported below all come from one sample, sequenced in a study of graft-versus-host responses after intestinal transplantation. No antigen has been identified for these receptors. Here immunoSEQ multiplex PCR was the method, and the copy in TCRdb shows in-frame clones only, minus some. The sample has some 90,000 clones, 92% seen once. The source was unstimulated CD8+ T cells sorted from spleen or lymph node cells, collected before transplant. The source of these receptors is a human donor who was the organ donor for an intestinal transplant.

The chain uses TRBV27 and TRBJ1-1, with a weak D call TRBD1 (5 bases). The germline V and J ends were trimmed by 5 bases and 3 bases, with 13 bases remaining between them. The CDR3 spans 14 residues. Germline CDR1 MNHEY, CDR2 SMNVEV (reference sequence). CDR3 residues: CASSAQGEYTEAFF. The CDR3 region has the DNA TGTGCCAGCAGTGCCCAGGGCGAGTACACTGAAGCTTTCTTT.

The chain carries TRBV27 and TRBJ2-7; TRBD1 matches 10 bases. This CDR3 has 14 residues. Unmatched junction bases numbered 5, after V lost 4 bases and J lost 5 bases. The germline CDR1 and CDR2 sequences are MNHEY and SMNVEV (reference sequence). The CDR3 DNA reads TGTGCCAGCAGTTGGGGGACAGGGGAGGACGAGCAGTACTTC. As protein: CASSWGTGEDEQYF.

The chain joins TRBV27 to TRBJ2-1, with 8 bases fitting TRBD1. With V trimmed by 5 bases and J by 9 bases, 9 bases remained unmatched. The length of the CDR3 is 14 residues. Per germline, CDR1 MNHEY and CDR2 SMNVEV (reference sequence). The CDR3 DNA reads as TGTGCCAGCAGTCTCAGGGGGCCGATAGTTGAGCAGTTCTTC. Amino acids: CASSLRGPIVEQFF.

The chain couples TRBV7-9 to TRBJ1-2; 10 bases line up with TRBD1. This CDR3 region has 16 residues. Germline values: CDR1 SEHNR, CDR2 FQNEAQ (reference sequence). The ends lost 6 bases at V and 7 bases at J; junction bases unmatched: 14. CDR3 coding DNA: TGTGCCAGCAGTCCTGCCAGGACAGGGGGAATTGGTGGCTACACCTTC. It yields the protein CASSPARTGGIGGYTF.

V is TRBV19 and J is TRBJ1-6; D might be TRBD1 (5 bases). Germline V gene sequence: CDR1 LNHDA, CDR2 SQIVND (reference sequence). The V end lost 8 bases, the J end lost 0 bases, and 11 bases lay between the germline ends. The CDR3 totals 15 residues. The CDR3 sequence is CASAQGSSYNSPLHF. CDR3 sequence (DNA): TGTGCCAGTGCCCAGGGAAGCTCCTATAATTCACCCCTCCACTTT.

V is TRBV29-1 and J is TRBJ1-3; no clear D. The CDR3 spans 14 residues. Germline V CDR1 and CDR2: SQVTM, ANQGSEA. The V and J ends lost 7 bases and 2 bases respectively, with 15 bases between them. In DNA form, the CDR3 reads TGCAGCGCCGATACGGCGGATACTGGAAACACCATATATTTT. This encodes CSADTADTGNTIYF.

The chain joins TRBV19 to TRBJ1-2; 9 bases fit TRBD1. The V gene end was trimmed by 5 bases and the J gene end by 4 bases; junction bases not matched to a gene: 11. The CDR3 has 16 amino acids. Germline assignment: CDR1 LNHDA and CDR2 SQIVND (reference sequence). The CDR3 nucleotides are TGTGCCAGTAGTCCCCTGGAGTCGGACAGGGGCTATGGCTACACCTTC. This translates into CASSPLESDRGYGYTF.

The DNA for the CDR3 is TGCGCCAGCAGCCTTACCCGGGACAGCTATGGCTACACCTTC. It yields the protein CASSLTRDSYGYTF. The V gene is TRBV4-1, the J gene TRBJ1-2; 7 bases are a match to TRBD1. This CDR3 has 14 amino acids. V shed 4 bases and J 4 bases; nucleotides not matched to a gene: 6. In germline, CDR1 is MGHRA, CDR2 YSYEKL.

This clone came up once. The rearrangement joins TRBV7-6 to TRBJ2-7; TRBD2 might be the D (7 bases). The CDR3 spans 15 residues. V dropped 1 base and J dropped 1 base, with 11 bases sitting between them. Germline loops: CDR1 SGHVS, CDR2 FNYEAQ. The DNA of the CDR3 is TGTGCCAGCAGCTTAGGAGGGGGGGGATCCTACGAGCAGTACTTC. Its protein product is CASSLGGGGSYEQYF.

In this sample, this clone turned up once. V and J are TRBV4-3 and TRBJ1-6; D unresolved. V lost 1 base and J 10 bases, leaving 14 bases between the germline ends. Germline V lookup: CDR1 LGHNA, CDR2 YSLEER. CDR3 length: 15 residues. The CDR3 spells CASSQVVSGGSPLHF. The CDR3 DNA is TGCGCCAGCAGCCAAGTGGTTTCGGGAGGGTCACCCCTCCACTTT.

V usage is TRBV2 and J usage is TRBJ2-7; 10 bases align to TRBD2. The J segment lost 3 bases and the V segment lost 6 bases, leaving 5 bases of the junction unmatched. Germline V gene sequence: CDR1 SNHLY, CDR2 FYNNEI. This CDR3 spans 14 amino acids. CDR3 in amino acids: CASSTSGEVYEQYF. The CDR3 DNA is TGTGCCAGCAGCACTAGCGGGGAGGTCTACGAGCAGTACTTC.

This chain joins TRBV9 and TRBJ2-7; the match to TRBD1 covers 9 bases. This CDR3 region has 14 residues. J was trimmed by 3 bases and V by 5 bases; bases with no gene match: 6. In germline, CDR1 is SGDLS, CDR2 YYNGEE. CDR3 coding DNA: TGTGCCAGCAGTGCCGGGGGACAGGGCTACGAGCAGTACTTC. Translated, it gives CASSAGGQGYEQYF.

The V call is TRBV4-1, the J call TRBJ2-7; D possibly corresponds to TRBD2 (6 bases). Between the trimmed V and J ends, which lost 0 bases and 4 bases, there was a span of 16 bases. The CDR3 runs 16 residues. Per germline, CDR1 MGHRA and CDR2 YSYEKL. DNA for the CDR3: TGCGCCAGCAGCCAAGAAGAGACGGGGGTAACATACGAGCAGTACTTC. Translated: CASSQEETGVTYEQYF.

V gene TRBV5-1 combines with J gene TRBJ2-7; 8 positions agree with TRBD2. The CDR3 sequence is 15 residues long. The germline gives CDR1 SGHRS, CDR2 YFSETQ. V shed 4 bases, J shed 3 bases, and the junction held 9 bases outside the gene matches. The CDR3 coding sequence is TGCGCCAGCAGCCCCGCCGGGGGGGCCGGCTACGAGCAGTACTTC. Residues: CASSPAGGAGYEQYF. The full variable domain, its missing parts supplied by reference TRBV5-1 and TRBJ2-7, is KAGVTQTPRYLIKTRGQQVTLSCSPISGHRSVSWYQQTPGQGLQFLFEYFSETQRNKGNFPGRFSGRQFSNSRSEMNVSTLELGDSALYLCASSPAGGAGYEQYFGPGTRLTVT.

J is TRBJ1-3 and V is TRBV7-2; D might be TRBD1 (5 bases). The CDR3 contains 15 residues. V gave up 5 bases and J gave up 3 bases, with 14 bases separating them. Germline V lookup: CDR1 SGHTA, CDR2 FQGNSA. The CDR3 DNA is TGTGCCAGCAGCCTTCAGGGAAGTGGTGGAAACACCATATATTTT. The encoded protein is CASSLQGSGGNTIYF.

The gene calls are TRBV5-6 and TRBJ1-1; D is uncertain. V dropped 2 bases and J dropped 3 bases, with 5 bases sitting between them. CDR1 and CDR2 (germline): SGHDT, YYEEEE. The CDR3 length is 12 residues. CDR3 residues: CASSFGDTEAFF. In DNA, the CDR3 is TGTGCCAGCAGCTTCGGGGACACTGAAGCTTTCTTT.

The CDR3 nucleotides are TGTGCCAGCTCACCCATGGAGGCTAGCGGGGGGCCTAGCACAGATACGCAGTATTTT. Amino acid sequence: CASSPMEASGGPSTDTQYF. V gene TRBV18 combines with J gene TRBJ2-3; 11 bases fit TRBD2. This CDR3 has 19 residues. Per germline, CDR1 KGHSH and CDR2 LQKENI. V was clipped by 3 bases and J by 0 bases; unmatched bases: 11.

The rearrangement uses TRBV6-6 and TRBJ2-7; 7 positions match TRBD1. J lost 0 bases, V lost 5 bases, and 7 bases had no gene match. This CDR3 contains 15 residues. Germline lookup yields CDR1 MNHNY and CDR2 SVGAGI (reference sequence). CDR3 DNA: TGTGCCAGCAGTGTACGACAGGGCCACTCCTACGAGCAGTACTTC. Translating gives CASSVRQGHSYEQYF.

Concerning this clone: One junction end does not reproduce the germline sequence, and a read error may be involved. This chain uses TRBV9 with TRBJ2-7, with 9 positions matching TRBD1. The CDR3 extends over 15 amino acids. Germline CDR1 is SGDLS and CDR2 is YYNGEE. The CDR3 loop is CASSESGTGYYEQCF. The DNA of the CDR3 is TGTGCCAGCAGCGAATCCGGGACAGGGTATTACGAGCAGTGCTTC.

The CDR3 DNA is TGTGCCAGCAGCCCTCCTTGGAGGCTGAACACTGAAGCTTTCTTT. Its protein is CASSPPWRLNTEAFF. This chain joins TRBV7-2 and TRBJ1-1; D uncertain. The CDR3 covers 15 residues. V lost 5 bases and J lost 0, with 13 bases in between. Germline assignment: CDR1 SGHTA and CDR2 FQGNSA.